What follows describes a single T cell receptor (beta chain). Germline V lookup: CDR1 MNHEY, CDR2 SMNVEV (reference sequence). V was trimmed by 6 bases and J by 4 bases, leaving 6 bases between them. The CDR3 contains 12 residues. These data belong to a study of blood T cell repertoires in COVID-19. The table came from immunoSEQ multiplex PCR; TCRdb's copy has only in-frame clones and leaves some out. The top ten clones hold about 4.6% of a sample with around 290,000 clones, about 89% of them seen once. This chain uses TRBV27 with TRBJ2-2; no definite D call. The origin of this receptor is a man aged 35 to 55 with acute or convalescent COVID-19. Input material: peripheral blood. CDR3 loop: CASRRATGELFF. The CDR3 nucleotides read TGTGCCAGCAGACGAGCCACCGGGGAGCTGTTTTTT.